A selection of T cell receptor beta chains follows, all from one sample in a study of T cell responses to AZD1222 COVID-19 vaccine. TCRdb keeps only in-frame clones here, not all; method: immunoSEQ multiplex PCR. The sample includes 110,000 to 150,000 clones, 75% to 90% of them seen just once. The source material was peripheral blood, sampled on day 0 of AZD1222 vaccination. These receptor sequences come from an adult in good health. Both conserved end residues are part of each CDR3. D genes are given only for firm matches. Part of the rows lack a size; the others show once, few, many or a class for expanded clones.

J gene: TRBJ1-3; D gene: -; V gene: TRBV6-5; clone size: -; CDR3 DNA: TGTGCCAGCAGTCCTCGGCCTGACTCCGAAGACACCATATATTTT; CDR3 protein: CASSPRPDSEDTIYF
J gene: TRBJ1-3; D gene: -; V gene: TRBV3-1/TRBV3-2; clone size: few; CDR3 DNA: TGTGCCAGCAGCCAAGGTGGAAACACCATATATTTT; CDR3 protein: CASSQGGNTIYF
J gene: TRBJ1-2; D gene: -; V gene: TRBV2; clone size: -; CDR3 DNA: TGTGCCAGCACGAGGGAATATGGCTACACCTTC; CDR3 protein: CASTREYGYTF
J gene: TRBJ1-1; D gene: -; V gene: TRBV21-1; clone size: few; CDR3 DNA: TGTGCCAGCAGCAAAAAGTACCGTAGGATCTTT; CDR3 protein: CASSKKYRRIF
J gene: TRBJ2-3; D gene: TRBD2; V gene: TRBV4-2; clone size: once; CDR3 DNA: TGTGCCAGCAGCCAAGTGCGGGGGACCACAGATACGCAGTATTTT; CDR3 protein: CASSQVRGTTDTQYF
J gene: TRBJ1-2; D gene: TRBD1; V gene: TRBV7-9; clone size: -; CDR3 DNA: TGTGCCAGCAGAGGGGACAGTTATGGCTACACCTTC; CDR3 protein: CASRGDSYGYTF
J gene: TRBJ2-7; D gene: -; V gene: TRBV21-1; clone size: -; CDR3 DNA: TGTGCCAGCAGCAAAGAGGAGGAGGACTACGAGCAGTACTTC; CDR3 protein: CASSKEEEDYEQYF
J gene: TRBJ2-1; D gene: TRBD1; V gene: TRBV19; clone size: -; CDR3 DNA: TGTGCCAGTAGTACTTCCGGGACAGGGATGGGTGAGCAGTTCTTC; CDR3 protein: CASSTSGTGMGEQFF
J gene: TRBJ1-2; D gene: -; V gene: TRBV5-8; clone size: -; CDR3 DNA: TGTGCCAGCAGCCCTTCGGGTCCTTACTATGGCTACACCTTC; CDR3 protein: CASSPSGPYYGYTF
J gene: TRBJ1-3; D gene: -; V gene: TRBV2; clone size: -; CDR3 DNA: TGTGCCAGCCAGAGCTCTGGAAACACCATATATTTT; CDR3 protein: CASQSSGNTIYF
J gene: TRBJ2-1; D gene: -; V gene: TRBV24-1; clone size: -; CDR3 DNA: TGTGCCACCAGTGACCCGACAGGCGGAGGTAATGAGCAGTTCTTC; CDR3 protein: CATSDPTGGGNEQFF
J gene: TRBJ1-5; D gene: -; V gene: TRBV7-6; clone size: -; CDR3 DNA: TGTGCCAGCAGCTTTCTGCAGGGATTTTGTCAGCCCCAGCATTTT; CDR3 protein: CASSFLQGFCQPQHF
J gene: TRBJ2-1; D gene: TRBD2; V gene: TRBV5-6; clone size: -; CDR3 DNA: TGTGCCAGCAGCAGGGGACTAGCCCTCAATGAGCAGTTCTTC; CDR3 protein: CASSRGLALNEQFF
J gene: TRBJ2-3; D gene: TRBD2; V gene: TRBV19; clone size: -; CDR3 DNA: TGTGCCAGTAGCTCAGGACTAGCGGGGACAGATACGCAGTATTTT; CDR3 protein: CASSSGLAGTDTQYF
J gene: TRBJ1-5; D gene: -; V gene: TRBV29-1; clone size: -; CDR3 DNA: TGCAGCGTTGGGGATCAGGCGCACCATCAGCCCCAGCATTTT; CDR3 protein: CSVGDQAHHQPQHF
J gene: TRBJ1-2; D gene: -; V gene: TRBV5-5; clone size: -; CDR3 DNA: TGTGCCAGCAGCTTGGCGGACCGAGAACACATATATGGCTACACCTTC; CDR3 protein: CASSLADREHIYGYTF
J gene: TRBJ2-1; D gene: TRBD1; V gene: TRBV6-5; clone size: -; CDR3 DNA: TGTGCCAGCAGATTGGACAGGGGGGACAATGAGCAGTTCTTC; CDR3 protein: CASRLDRGDNEQFF
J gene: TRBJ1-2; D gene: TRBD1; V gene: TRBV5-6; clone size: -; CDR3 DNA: TGTGCCAGCAGCTTGCCCGAGGGGGCTAGCTATGGCTACACCTTC; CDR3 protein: CASSLPEGASYGYTF
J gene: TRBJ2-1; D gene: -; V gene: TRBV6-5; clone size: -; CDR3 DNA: TGTGCTAGCAGTTACTCCGGACAGAGCTACAATGAGCAGTTCTTC; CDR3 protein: CASSYSGQSYNEQFF
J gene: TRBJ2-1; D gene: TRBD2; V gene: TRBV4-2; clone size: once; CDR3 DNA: TGTGCCAGCAGCCAAGTTGGGGGGACTACTTCCTACAATGAGCAGTTCTTC; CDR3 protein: CASSQVGGTTSYNEQFF
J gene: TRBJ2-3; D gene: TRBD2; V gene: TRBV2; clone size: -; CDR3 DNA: TGTGCCAGCAGCGGTGTGGGGGGGGATACGCAGTATTTT; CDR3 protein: CASSGVGGDTQYF
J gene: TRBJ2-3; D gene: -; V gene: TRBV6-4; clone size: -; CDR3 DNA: TGTGCCAGCAGGGGCGCTCCGGGCACAGATACGCAGTATTTT; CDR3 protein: CASRGAPGTDTQYF
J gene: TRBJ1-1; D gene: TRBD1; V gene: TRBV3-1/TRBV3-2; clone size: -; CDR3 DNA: TGTGCCAGCAGCCAAGTGAGAGGGGGCACGAACACTGAAGCTTTCTTT; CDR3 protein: CASSQVRGGTNTEAFF
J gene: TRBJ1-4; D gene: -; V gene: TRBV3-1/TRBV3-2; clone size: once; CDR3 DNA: TGTGCCAGCAGCCAAGAAGATCCCGGGATCTCAAAACTGTTTTTT; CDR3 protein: CASSQEDPGISKLFF
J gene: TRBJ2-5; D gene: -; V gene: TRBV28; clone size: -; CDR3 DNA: TGTGCCAGCACCACGGCGGGGATGGAGACCCAGTACTTC; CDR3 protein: CASTTAGMETQYF
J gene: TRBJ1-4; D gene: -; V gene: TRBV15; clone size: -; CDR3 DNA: TGTGCCACCAGCAGAGACCCTCGGACAGCGGAAAAACTGTTTTTT; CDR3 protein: CATSRDPRTAEKLFF
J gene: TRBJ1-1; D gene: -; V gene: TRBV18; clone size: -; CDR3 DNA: TGTGCCAGCTCACCATCAGACGCTGAAGCTTTCTTT; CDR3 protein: CASSPSDAEAFF
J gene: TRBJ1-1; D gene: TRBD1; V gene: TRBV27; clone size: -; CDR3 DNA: TGTGCCAGCACCATACAGGGGGCGGTGAACACTGAAGCTTTCTTT; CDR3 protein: CASTIQGAVNTEAFF
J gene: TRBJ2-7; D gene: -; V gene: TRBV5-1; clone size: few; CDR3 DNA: TGCGCCAGCAGCTTGGCCAGCCGGGACGATCAGTACTTC; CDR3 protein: CASSLASRDDQYF
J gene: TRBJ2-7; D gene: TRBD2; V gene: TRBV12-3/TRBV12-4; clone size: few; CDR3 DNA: TGTGCCAGCAGACTAGCGGCCTCCTACGAGCAGTACTTC; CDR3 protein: CASRLAASYEQYF
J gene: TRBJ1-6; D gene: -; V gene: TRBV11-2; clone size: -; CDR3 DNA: TGTGCCAGCAGCTTAGTTGGCTCCTATAATTCACCCCTCCACTTT; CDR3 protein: CASSLVGSYNSPLHF
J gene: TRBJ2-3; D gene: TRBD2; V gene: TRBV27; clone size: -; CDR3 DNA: TGTGCCACCCGAGCTGCGGGGGGGAACACAGATACGCAGTATTTT; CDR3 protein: CATRAAGGNTDTQYF
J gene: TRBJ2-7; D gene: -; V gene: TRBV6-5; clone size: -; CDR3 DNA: TGTGCCAGCAGTTACATCGGGGGTTTGGGAGAGCAGTACTTC; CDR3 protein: CASSYIGGLGEQYF
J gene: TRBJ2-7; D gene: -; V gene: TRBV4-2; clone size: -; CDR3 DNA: TGTGCCAGCAGCCGATCTTCGGGGTTGGACTACGAGCAGTACTTC; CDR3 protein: CASSRSSGLDYEQYF
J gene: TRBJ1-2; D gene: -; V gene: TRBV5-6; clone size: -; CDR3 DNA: TGTGCCAGCAGCCTTAGGGGCCAGGGCCAATATGGCTACACCTTC; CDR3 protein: CASSLRGQGQYGYTF
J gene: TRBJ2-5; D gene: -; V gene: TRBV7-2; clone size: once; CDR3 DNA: TGTGCCAGCAGCTTAGCAGGGTTCGAGACCCAGTACTTC; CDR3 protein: CASSLAGFETQYF
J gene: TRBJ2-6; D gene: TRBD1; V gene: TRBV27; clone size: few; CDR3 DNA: TGTGCCAGCAGCAGGACAGGAGCTGGGGCCAACGTCCTGACTTTC; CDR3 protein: CASSRTGAGANVLTF
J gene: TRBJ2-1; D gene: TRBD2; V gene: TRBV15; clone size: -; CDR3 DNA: TGTGCCACCAGCAGCAGCCAGGGACTAGCGGAATACAATGAGCAGTTCTTC; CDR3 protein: CATSSSQGLAEYNEQFF
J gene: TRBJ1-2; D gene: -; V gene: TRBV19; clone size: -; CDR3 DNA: TGTGCCAGTAGTATAGCGGTCAGGGATCGCGGTGGCTACACCTTC; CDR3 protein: CASSIAVRDRGGYTF
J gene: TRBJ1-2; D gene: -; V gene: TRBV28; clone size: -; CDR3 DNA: TGTGCCAGCAGTTTCGTCCCGGGACTGGGAAGGGATGGCTACACCTTC; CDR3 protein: CASSFVPGLGRDGYTF
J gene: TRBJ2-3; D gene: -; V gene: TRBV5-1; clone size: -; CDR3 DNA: TGCGCCGCAGGGGGGGATACGCAGTATTTT; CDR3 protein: CAAGGDTQYF
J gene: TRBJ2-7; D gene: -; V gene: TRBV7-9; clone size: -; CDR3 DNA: TGTGCCAGCAGTTGGGACTTAGCCCACGAGCAGTACTTC; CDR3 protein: CASSWDLAHEQYF
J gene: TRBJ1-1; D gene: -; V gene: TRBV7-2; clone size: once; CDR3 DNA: TGTGCCAGCAGCTTCCGCAGGGGCACGGACACTGAAGCTTTCTTT; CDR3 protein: CASSFRRGTDTEAFF
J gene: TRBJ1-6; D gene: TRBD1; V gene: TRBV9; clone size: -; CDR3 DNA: TGTGCCAGCAGCCCCGGGGACAGGGGTTTTTCACCCCTCCACTTT; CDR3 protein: CASSPGDRGFSPLHF
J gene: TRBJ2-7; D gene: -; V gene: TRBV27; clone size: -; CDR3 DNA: TGTGCCAGCAGCCCAGGGGATCCCCACTTCTACGAGCAGTACTTC; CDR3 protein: CASSPGDPHFYEQYF
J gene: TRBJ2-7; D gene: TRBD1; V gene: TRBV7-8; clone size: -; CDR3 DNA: TGTGCCAGCACCACAGGGGGCGGGCGTACCAGCTCCTACGAGCAGTACTTC; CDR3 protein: CASTTGGGRTSSYEQYF
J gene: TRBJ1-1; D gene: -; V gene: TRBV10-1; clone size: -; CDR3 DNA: TGCGCCAGCAGTGATCCGAACACTGAAGCTTTCTTT; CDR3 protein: CASSDPNTEAFF
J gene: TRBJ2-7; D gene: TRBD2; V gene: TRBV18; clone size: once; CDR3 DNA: TGTGCCAGCTCACCACCGTCTAGCGGGGGTTACGAGCAGTACTTC; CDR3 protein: CASSPPSSGGYEQYF
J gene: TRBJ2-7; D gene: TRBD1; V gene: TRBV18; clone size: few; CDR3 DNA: TGTGCCAGCTCACCAAACCCCGGGACAGGGGAATACGAGCAGTACTTC; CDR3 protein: CASSPNPGTGEYEQYF
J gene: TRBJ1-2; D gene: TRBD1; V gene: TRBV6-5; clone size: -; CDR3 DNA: TGTGCCAGCAGTTACTCGACAGGGACGAAGTCTGGCTACACCTTC; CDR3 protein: CASSYSTGTKSGYTF
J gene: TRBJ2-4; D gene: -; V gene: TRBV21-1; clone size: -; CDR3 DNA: TGTGCCAGCAGCGCCCGGGACAGGGTAAACATTCAGTACTTC; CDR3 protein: CASSARDRVNIQYF
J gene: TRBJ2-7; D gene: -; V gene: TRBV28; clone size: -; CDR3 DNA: TGTGCCAGCAGTTTATCGGGTTATGGGGGTAGCTCCTACGAGCAGTACTTC; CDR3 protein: CASSLSGYGGSSYEQYF
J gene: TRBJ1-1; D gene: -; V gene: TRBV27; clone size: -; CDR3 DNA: TGTGCCAGCAGTTTAGTATATGGCACTGAAGCTTTCTTT; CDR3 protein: CASSLVYGTEAFF
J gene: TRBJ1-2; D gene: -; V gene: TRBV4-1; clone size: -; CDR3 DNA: TGCGCCAGCAGCAAGCCCGGGGCTGTAAGAGGCTACACCTTC; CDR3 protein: CASSKPGAVRGYTF
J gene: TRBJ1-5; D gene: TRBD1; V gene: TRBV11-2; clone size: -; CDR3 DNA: TGTGCCAGCAGCCACCCGACAGGGGGAATGCAGCCCCAGCATTTT; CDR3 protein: CASSHPTGGMQPQHF
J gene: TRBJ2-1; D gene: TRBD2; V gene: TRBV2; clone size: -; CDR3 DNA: TGTGCCAGCAGTCGGACTAGCGGAGGGCCCTACAATGAGCAGTTCTTC; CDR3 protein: CASSRTSGGPYNEQFF
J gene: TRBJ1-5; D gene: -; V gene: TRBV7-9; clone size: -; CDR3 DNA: TGTGCCAGCAACCCACCGGGATGGCCCCAGCATTTT; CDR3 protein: CASNPPGWPQHF